There are a few counts of the clone carrying this T cell receptor beta chain. This sample was included in a study of PD-1 and CTLA-4 blockade in melanoma. Assay used: immunoSEQ multiplex PCR; TCRdb lists only in-frame clones, some missing. This repertoire shows around 11,000 clones, approximately 85% found once; its top ten account for 25% to 35%. The sequencing used CD8+ T cells from peripheral blood, collected from a patient given anti-PD-1 treatment. The TCR comes from a human donor with melanoma.

The CDR3 loop reads CASSLVIQEGYTF. CDR3 DNA sequence: TGTGCCAGCAGCTTAGTAATACAGGAAGGGTACACCTTC. The chain recombines TRBV7-2 with TRBJ1-2, with a tentative D call TRBD1 (5 bases). Germline V gives CDR1 SGHTA, CDR2 FQGNSA. This CDR3 comprises 13 residues. Deletions cut 1 base from V and 11 bases from J, with 14 bases between. Supplemented by reference TRBV7-2 and TRBJ1-2, the full variable domain reads GAGVSQSPSNKVTEKGKDVELRCDPISGHTALYWYRQSLGQGLEFLIYFQGNSAPDKSGLPSDRFSAERTGGSVSTLTIQRTQQEDSAVYLCASSLVIQEGYTFGSGTRLTVV.